Listed here is a single T cell receptor beta chain. Its target is not known. The junction shows a germline mismatch at one end, possibly a read error. The same CDR3 is also encoded by other DNA sequences in this sample. No treatment of any kind had been given to any patient before thyroid surgery. This specimen comes from a study of metastatic and nonmetastatic thyroid tumors. Study-level background: For malignant and benign thyroid patients, tumor or nodule tissue and blood were the sources whose repertoires were compared.

Overall study findings and caveats: Compared with benign nodules, malignant thyroid tumors were reported to have significantly higher TCR beta diversity in both blood and tumor.

Original methodology: Between-group CDR3 differences, defined by clinicopathological status, yielded a distant-metastasis classifier for papillary thyroid cancer. TCRdb re-called clones via MiXCR from the PCR reads. TCRdb, not the original authors, processed these V and J calls. The sample consists of tens of thousands of clones, roughly 20% of them appearing once. CDR1 is SGHAT, CDR2 FQNNGV, per germline. This CDR3 is 15 amino acids long. Sequenced sample: blood. The rearrangement links TRBV11-2 to TRBJ1-6; unclear D gene. This TCR derives from a female donor with papillary thyroid cancer or a benign thyroid nodule (not recorded which). Some clones in this sample may be carry-over from other donors' samples. The CDR3 loop is CASSLDNPYNSPLHF. The CDR3 nucleotides are TGTGCCAGCAGTTTAGACAACCCCTATAATTCACCCCTCCACTTT. Filled out from reference TRBV11-2 and TRBJ1-6, the complete variable domain reads EAGVAQSPRYKIIEKRQSVAFWCNPISGHATLYWYQQILGQGPKLLIQFQNNGVVDDSQLPKDRFSAERLKGVDSTLKIQPAKLEDSAVYLCASSLDNPYNSPLHFGNGTRLTVT.